This T cell receptor (beta chain) was found in a study of vaccination effects on CD4 cells after COVID-19 (dated by TCRdb to about 2022). Looking at the study overall: Each participant received two doses of an mRNA SARS-CoV-2 vaccine, either BNT162b2 or mRNA-1273. Pre-vaccine samples were collected from two convalescent patients 16 days and one week before the first dose, corresponding to 142 and 148 days after COVID-19 diagnosis. SARS-CoV-2 spike-specific CD4+ TCR repertoires from before and after mRNA vaccination were compared in COVID-19 convalescent patients and in infection-naive vaccine recipients. A total of more than 8 COVID-19 convalescent patients and a few SARS-CoV-2-naive healthy vaccine recipients were included in the full study. Cultures from other donors in the study were sequenced using the Oncomine TCR Beta short-read assay on an Illumina iSeq 100. The paper as a whole reports these results and caveats: In convalescent patients, the post-vaccine spike-reactive repertoire was composed mainly of new vaccine-induced clones that were largely distinct from infection-induced clones. At late post-vaccination timepoints, both infection-induced and vaccine-induced clones showed marked clonal contraction, consistent with waning T cell responses. Limitations of the study were the small number of convalescent patients and the absence of early post-infection timepoints.

In the ViraFEST assay, PBMC were stimulated with viral peptide pools, and TCR sequencing was then used to find antigen-specific CD4+ T cell clonotypes based on their expansion. After about 9 days of culture, CD4+ T cells were isolated with the EasySep CD4+ T cell isolation kit. Convalescent patients had PCR-confirmed SARS-CoV-2 infection between March and December 2020, before Alpha, Beta and Delta variants emerged in the United States. Each well held around 1.9 million PBMC cultured in IMDM containing approximately 5% human AB serum, roughly 9.6 IU/ml IL-2 and gentamicin, along with around 9.4 ug/ml peptides. On days 3 and 7, half of the culture medium was replaced with fresh IL-2-containing medium. Unless noted otherwise, every peptide stimulation condition was cultured in triplicate wells. PBMC were separated from whole blood using Ficoll-Paque Plus gradient centrifugation and were then either cryopreserved at -140C or used fresh. Genomic DNA was extracted from cultured CD4+ T cells with the QIAamp micro DNA kit.

Its CDR3 holds 16 amino acids, cysteine through phenylalanine. The sequence is cut down to CDR3 DNA, 48 bases in frame from base 1. Trimming takes 3 bases from V and 5 bases from J, and the germline ends sit 20 bases apart. About this clone itself: No antigen is known for it. Base qualities are not at hand, and no much larger clone is one base apart.

Library method: the immunoSEQ multiplex PCR assay. DNA from the cultured, isolated CD4+ T cells was subjected to TCR beta CDR3 sequencing. In the authors' own workflow: Non-productive TCR sequences were discarded, and reads were trimmed to the CDR3 region, with only CDR3s of 7 or more amino acids retained. The MANAFEST web app was used to identify antigen-specific clonotypes by comparing expansion in peptide wells with expansion in reference cultures. Positive clones required FDR<0.05 expansion versus reference and all other wells, odds ratio above 5, and frequency above 0.1% in two replicate wells. Cross-reactive clonotypes were defined as significantly expanded in SARS-CoV-2 spike wells and in at least one common cold coronavirus spike condition. CDR3 similarity was assessed by Levenshtein distance with the stringdist R package, and unrooted trees were built with ape in R 3.6.1. TCRdb provides this immuneACCESS table in a form limited to in-frame rearrangements. Some clones are lacking; in checked studies, under half of them reflect an unresolved V gene, and why the rest are absent is not known. V and J calls and clone size follow that table, whereas D and trimming were derived from the DNA. The sample table contains approximately 37,000 clones; only one count was recorded for approximately 70% of them. 33% of the sample is in the top ten clones.

This sequence uses TRBV23-1 and TRBJ2-7, with the D gene not clear enough to name. TRBV23-1 is treated as an ORF (open reading frame) with a function not yet certain. The material sequenced was CD4+ T cells from PBMCs cultured with a peptide pool, taken before COVID-19 vaccination. The sequence was collected from a human donor who had a prior SARS-CoV-2 infection. The CDR3 reads CASSHHYSTLADEQYF. In nucleotide form, the sequence is TGCGCCAGCAGTCACCACTACAGCACCCTTGCGGACGAGCAGTACTTC.